The sequence of this TCR beta chain was determined in a study of regulatory T cells in long-lasting Graves disease. On the study more broadly: Persistence in Graves' disease required over 5 years of antithyroid drugs plus positive TSH receptor antibodies.

Germline CDR1 is SGHTA and CDR2 is FQGNSA. With 4 bases removed from V and 2 bases from J, the gap between germline ends came to 13 bases. This CDR3 contains 15 residues. Noted time point: persistent/refractory GD, antithyroid drugs over 5 years with positive TRAb. PBMC RNA was the source of the TCR library. Roughly 10 milliliters of peripheral blood were drawn into EDTA tubes. In building TCR beta libraries, iRepertoire HTBI primers were used together with Arm-PCR of CDR3 regions. Each CDR3 protein gets one entry after TCRdb re-called the multiplex PCR reads with MiXCR. This table holds about 660,000 distinct CDR3 sequences, 30% found once.

The clonotype comes from a female donor with Graves disease. This chain joins TRBV7-2 and TRBJ2-3; D possibly matches TRBD1 or TRBD2 (5 bases each). The sample was peripheral blood mononuclear cells (PBMCs), taken when the disease was refractory, from a patient treated with antithyroid drugs. The CDR3 here is CASSSDPGPTDTQYF. Here the CDR3 DNA reads TGTGCCAGCAGCTCCGATCCGGGACCCACAGATACGCAGTATTTT. Filled out from reference TRBV7-2 and TRBJ2-3, the complete variable domain reads GAGVSQSPSNKVTEKGKDVELRCDPISGHTALYWYRQSLGQGLEFLIYFQGNSAPDKSGLPSDRFSAERTGGSVSTLTIQRTQQEDSAVYLCASSSDPGPTDTQYFGPGTRLTVL.